This T cell receptor beta chain is from a study of long-term antiretroviral therapy in people with HIV. Study-level findings and limits: Repertoires with HIV possessed tighter CDR3 length spans than those of controls.

At survey level, the immunoSEQ assay was run in its v3.0 version. Using immunoSEQ multiplex PCR, the repertoire was profiled, and TCRdb retains in-frame clones only, with some absent. This table holds around 34,000 clones, over 75% found once. The CDR3 spans 13 residues. V was pared by 7 bases and J by 4 bases, with 11 bases between. The V gene's germline CDR1 is MDHEN and CDR2 SYDVKM. About this clone: Its antigen is still unknown.

This chain connects TRBV28 to TRBJ1-5, with D perhaps TRBD1 (5 bases). This TCR derives from a man aged 18 to 29 with HIV. The material sequenced was unsorted PBMCs, taken 1.5 years after starting antiretroviral therapy. This CDR3 reads CASTGGSNQPQHF. CDR3 DNA sequence: TGTGCCAGCACGGGGGGTTCAAATCAGCCCCAGCATTTT.